Below are 24 T cell receptor beta chains sequenced from a single sample in a study of identical twins. Via MiXCR, TCRdb re-called the 5' RACE reads, giving one row per CDR3 protein. The data contain around 490,000 distinct CDR3 sequences, 14% of them seen just once; the ten biggest clones take up about 0.97%. This sample was also put to use in a study of yellow fever vaccine responses in identical twins.

The sample taken for sequencing was CD4+ T cells sorted from blood. The receptors were gathered from a woman under 30 in good health.

This clonotype was recorded at least ten times. The chain uses TRBV29-1 and TRBJ1-1; D remains ambiguous. The CDR3 sequence is 12 residues long. Germline-derived CDR1 and CDR2 are SQVTM and ANQGSEA. V was pared by 2 bases and J by 3 bases, with 7 bases between. The CDR3 region has the DNA TGCAGCGTTGAAATAGGGTACACTGAAGCTTTCTTT. This codes for CSVEIGYTEAFF. The full variable domain, rest sourced from reference TRBV29-1 and TRBJ1-1, is SAVISQKPSRDICQRGTSLTIQCQVDSQVTMMFWYRQQPGQSLTLIATANQGSEATYESGFVIDKFPISRPNLTFSTLTVSNMSPEDSSIYLCSVEIGYTEAFFGQGTRLTVV.

Turning to this clonotype: This clone may be a read error of a much larger clone one base away. This rearrangement joins TRBV5-1 to TRBJ2-1; D not certain. The germline V and J ends were trimmed by 2 bases and 7 bases, with 10 bases remaining between them. Germline V gene sequence: CDR1 SGHRS, CDR2 YFSETQ. This CDR3 contains 13 residues. The CDR3 coding sequence is TGCGCCAGCAGCTTTTATGGCTTTAATGAGCAGTTCTTC. Translated, it gives CASSFYGFNEQFF.

The J gene is TRBJ2-1, the V gene TRBV14; TRBD1 matches 7 bases. CDR1 is SGHDN, CDR2 FVKESK, per germline. V lost 4 bases and J lost 6; bases outside the gene matches: 9. The CDR3 runs to 15 residues. This CDR3 reads CASSRRQGQLNEQFF. The DNA for the CDR3 is TGTGCCAGCAGCCGGCGACAGGGTCAGCTCAATGAGCAGTTCTTC.

The chain combines TRBV20-1 with TRBJ2-1, with 7 positions matching TRBD1. V trimming: 3 bases; J trimming: 3 bases; junction bases outside the gene matches: 11. CDR1 is DFQATT and CDR2 is SNEGSKA in the germline V gene (reference sequence). This CDR3 region has 16 residues. CDR3 nucleotide sequence: TGCAGTGCTAGTGGCACCGGGACAGAAAACTACAATGAGCAGTTCTTC. This sequence encodes CSASGTGTENYNEQFF.

This clonotype was observed a few times. This rearrangement joins TRBV7-2 to TRBJ2-7; the D call may be TRBD1 or TRBD2 (6 bases each). This CDR3 is built from 15 residues. Per germline, CDR1 SGHTA and CDR2 FQGNSA. Trimming removed 1 base from V and 2 bases from J, with 12 bases in between. The CDR3 loop reads CASSLVGGPTYEQYF. CDR3 DNA sequence: TGTGCCAGCAGCTTAGTAGGGGGGCCTACCTACGAGCAGTACTTC.

The chain joins TRBV28 to TRBJ1-5; D is undetermined. In germline, CDR1 is MDHEN, CDR2 SYDVKM. V lost 7 bases to trimming and J lost 3 bases, with 16 bases between them. The CDR3 consists of 15 residues. The CDR3 coding sequence is TGTGCCAGCAAACTTGCTGGAAAAAACAATCAGCCCCAGCATTTT. Protein: CASKLAGKNNQPQHF.

This clonotype was seen at least ten times. The genes are TRBV5-1 and TRBJ2-2; D assignment may be TRBD1 or TRBD2 (5 bases each). In germline, CDR1 is SGHRS, CDR2 YFSETQ. The CDR3 extends over 17 amino acids. V dropped 0 bases and J dropped 3 bases, with 15 bases sitting between them. This CDR3 is CASSLDSRGSYTGELFF. The CDR3 DNA follows: TGCGCCAGCAGCTTGGATTCTCGGGGCAGCTACACCGGGGAGCTGTTTTTT.

The chain recombines TRBV5-1 with TRBJ2-1; TRBD1 is a possible D gene (6 bases). From germline, CDR1 is SGHRS and CDR2 YFSETQ. The CDR3 runs to 13 residues. V lost 4 bases and J lost 8, with 13 bases in between. This CDR3 reads CASSLPSGDEQFF. In DNA, the CDR3 is TGCGCCAGCAGCCTTCCTTCAGGGGATGAGCAGTTCTTC.

Only a few counts were recorded for this clonotype. The V gene is TRBV6-1, the J gene TRBJ1-6, with TRBD1 identical over 9 bases. From germline, CDR1 is MNHNS and CDR2 SASEGT. The junction had 7 bases not matched to a gene; V was cut back by 6 bases and J by 7 bases. This CDR3 region has 15 residues. CDR3 sequence (DNA): TGTGCCAGCAGGCAGGACAGGGGATGGAATTCACCCCTCCACTTT. This gives the protein CASRQDRGWNSPLHF.

This clonotype came up a few times. The rearrangement links TRBV13 to TRBJ2-1; 7 positions agree with TRBD2. Germline V gene lookup returns CDR1 PRHDT and CDR2 FYEKMQ (reference sequence). V trimming: 5 bases; J trimming: 2 bases; junction bases outside the gene matches: 6. This CDR3 has 15 amino acids. CDR3 bases: TGTGCCAGCAGCCGAGCGGGACGCGCCTACAATGAGCAGTTCTTC. Encoded protein: CASSRAGRAYNEQFF.

This clonotype occurred many times. This chain connects TRBV5-1 to TRBJ2-7, with 7 nucleotides matching TRBD2. V trimming: 5 bases; J trimming: 0 bases; junction bases outside the gene matches: 5. The germline V gene encodes CDR1 SGHRS and CDR2 YFSETQ. CDR3 length: 14 residues. The chain's CDR3 is CASRIAGDSYEQYF. CDR3 nucleotide sequence: TGCGCCAGCAGGATAGCGGGCGACTCCTACGAGCAGTACTTC.

This clonotype has just a few counts. J is TRBJ2-2 and V is TRBV12-3 or TRBV12-4; D might be TRBD2 (6 bases). CDR3 size: 17 residues. V was shortened by 3 bases and J by 1 base, with 15 bases between the two germline ends. The CDR3 DNA reads as TGTGCCAGCAGTTTTTTCCTTGGGGGGAAGAACACCGGGGAGCTGTTTTTT. Translation gives CASSFFLGGKNTGELFF.

V usage is TRBV12-3 or TRBV12-4 and J usage is TRBJ2-1, with D possibly matching TRBD2 (5 bases). CDR3 length equals 16 residues. V was trimmed by 1 base and J by 6 bases, leaving 16 bases between them. This CDR3 is CASSLGTQMLLNEQFF. The CDR3 DNA reads as TGTGCCAGCAGTTTAGGGACTCAGATGCTCCTCAATGAGCAGTTCTTC.

This clonotype was seen ten or more times. This chain uses TRBV25-1 with TRBJ2-1; D is unresolved. Germline values: CDR1 MGHDK, CDR2 SYGVNS. Trimming pared 2 bases from V and 8 bases from J, leaving 4 bases between. CDR3 length equals 11 residues. This CDR3 reads CASSEGDEQFF. CDR3 in DNA: TGTGCCAGCAGTGAAGGGGATGAGCAGTTCTTC.

The chain carries TRBV18 and TRBJ2-5; either TRBD1 or TRBD2 may fit D (5 bases each). V lost 3 bases and J 1 base, leaving 15 bases between the germline ends. There are 16 residues in the CDR3. The germline V gene encodes CDR1 KGHSH and CDR2 LQKENI. DNA for the CDR3: TGTGCCAGCTCACCGCTGGGACGGCATTCCCAAGAGACCCAGTACTTC. Residues: CASSPLGRHSQETQYF.

The sample holds many counts of this clonotype. The chain employs TRBV3-1 and TRBJ1-1, with TRBD1 as a possible D gene (6 bases). V was trimmed by 2 bases and J by 3 bases, leaving 7 bases between them. This CDR3 comprises 13 residues. The germline CDR1 and CDR2 sequences are LGHDT and YNNKEL (reference sequence). For the CDR3, the DNA is TGTGCCAGCAGCCAAAGGGGGGACACTGAAGCTTTCTTT. It yields the protein CASSQRGDTEAFF.

The sample holds a few counts of this clonotype. V and J are TRBV28 and TRBJ2-1, with 9 bases fitting TRBD2. This CDR3 contains 16 residues. The germline V gene has CDR1 MDHEN and CDR2 SYDVKM. The ends lost 6 bases at V and 2 bases at J; junction bases unmatched: 8. In DNA, the CDR3 is TGTGCCAGCAGCTCCCCTGGACTAGCGCCCTACAATGAGCAGTTCTTC. Amino acid sequence: CASSSPGLAPYNEQFF.

This clonotype was seen more than once but under ten times. The V call is TRBV20-1, the J call TRBJ2-5; TRBD1 might be the D (6 bases). V lost 4 bases, J lost 3 bases, and 18 bases lay in between. Germline CDR1 and CDR2: DFQATT and SNEGSKA (reference sequence). The length of the CDR3 is 15 residues. The CDR3, as DNA: TGCAGTGCTAACCTTCAAGACAGGTTTAAAGAGACCCAGTACTTC. Translating it yields CSANLQDRFKETQYF.

This clonotype has only a few counts. CDR3 amino acids: CASSGTEKTQYF. CDR3 nucleotide sequence: TGTGCCAGCAGTGGGACCGAGAAGACCCAGTACTTC. The rearrangement links TRBV12-3 or TRBV12-4 to TRBJ2-5, with D perhaps TRBD1 or TRBD2 (5 bases each). The CDR3 has 12 amino acids. Trimming stripped 5 bases from V and 6 bases from J, with 10 bases between.

This clonotype was detected only a few times. The chain combines TRBV12-3 or TRBV12-4 with TRBJ2-7; 7 bases fit TRBD2. The trim removed 5 bases at V and 6 bases at J, leaving 13 bases unmatched. This CDR3 region has 15 residues. The CDR3: CASSDLQGGGREQYF. The CDR3 coding sequence is TGTGCCAGCAGTGATTTGCAGGGCGGGGGACGCGAGCAGTACTTC.

In this sample, this clonotype turned up many times. The chain combines TRBV6-2 or TRBV6-3 with TRBJ1-5; weak D call: TRBD1 (5 bases). This CDR3 region has 15 residues. Germline V gene lookup returns CDR1 MNHEY and CDR2 SVGEGT. V shed 5 bases and J shed 0 bases, with 11 bases lying between them. The CDR3 loop is CASSPGQSSNQPQHF. As DNA, the CDR3 is TGTGCCAGCAGTCCAGGACAAAGTAGCAATCAGCCCCAGCATTTT.

The chain carries TRBV28 and TRBJ2-2, with D perhaps matching TRBD2 (7 bases). Per the germline V gene, CDR1 is MDHEN and CDR2 is SYDVKM. V lost 6 bases and J 6 bases, leaving 17 bases between the germline ends. This CDR3 is 15 amino acids long. CDR3 region: CASSLGGRQAGELFF. The CDR3, as DNA: TGTGCCAGCAGCTTGGGGGGGCGGCAAGCCGGGGAGCTGTTTTTT.

The chain has TRBV4-2 and TRBJ2-7, with 7 bases matching TRBD1. The CDR3 has 14 amino acids. V was clipped by 4 bases and J by 5 bases; unmatched bases: 8. Germline CDR1 and CDR2: LGHNA and YNFKEQ. CDR3 protein: CASSPTGVGDEQYF. For the CDR3, the DNA is TGTGCCAGCAGCCCCACAGGGGTGGGCGACGAGCAGTACTTC.

This clonotype was counted many times. CDR3 bases: TGTGCCAGCAGTGAGGAGAGGGTTGAAGCTTTCTTT. The encoded protein is CASSEERVEAFF. V is TRBV2 and J is TRBJ1-1; D uncertain. The V gene's germline CDR1 is SNHLY and CDR2 FYNNEI. The V gene lost 3 bases and the J gene lost 7 bases, with 9 bases spanning the gap. This CDR3 is 12 amino acids long.